The entry below gives a single T cell receptor (beta chain) sequence along with its context. The antigen is not known. CD8 cells regarded as naive lacked CD45RO, were positively chosen for CCR7, and omitted terminally differentiated effector memory CD45RA+ cells. The sample originates from a study of shared clonotypes between healthy human individuals. Study-wide points: A few donors had around 5.5% of their naive CD4 clonotypes in common. Depth was large, yet rarefaction showed that sorted-subset sequencing was incomplete.

Measured with immunoSEQ multiplex PCR; TCRdb has only the in-frame clones, and not every one. The sample has about 2 million clones, around 96% seen once. Between the trimmed V and J ends, which lost 2 bases and 4 bases, there was a span of 9 bases. Germline values: CDR1 SGHDT, CDR2 YYEEEE. The CDR3 sequence is 13 residues long. This TCR came from a man between 18 and 29 years old in good health. The chain employs TRBV5-6 and TRBJ2-5; unclear D gene. Sequencing was carried out using naive CD8+ T cells sorted from blood. In nucleotides, the CDR3 is TGTGCCAGCAGCTTTAACTTAATAGAGACCCAGTACTTC. Translated, it gives CASSFNLIETQYF.